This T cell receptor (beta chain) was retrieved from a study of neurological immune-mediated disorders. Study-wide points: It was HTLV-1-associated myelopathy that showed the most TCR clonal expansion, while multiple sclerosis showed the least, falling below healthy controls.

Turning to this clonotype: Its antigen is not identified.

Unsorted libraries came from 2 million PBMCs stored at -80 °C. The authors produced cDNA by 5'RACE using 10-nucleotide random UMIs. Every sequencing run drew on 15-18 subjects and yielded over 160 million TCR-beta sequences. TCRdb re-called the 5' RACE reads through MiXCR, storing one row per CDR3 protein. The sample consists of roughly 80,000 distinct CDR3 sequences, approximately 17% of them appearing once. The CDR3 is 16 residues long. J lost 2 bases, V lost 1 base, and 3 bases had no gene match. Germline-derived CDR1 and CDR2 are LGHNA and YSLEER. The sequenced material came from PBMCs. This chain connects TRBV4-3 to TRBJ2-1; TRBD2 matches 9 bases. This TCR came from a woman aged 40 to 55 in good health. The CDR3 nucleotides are TGCGCCAGCAGCCAAGCGCGGGGGGGCCCCTACAATGAGCAGTTCTTC. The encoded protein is CASSQARGGPYNEQFF.